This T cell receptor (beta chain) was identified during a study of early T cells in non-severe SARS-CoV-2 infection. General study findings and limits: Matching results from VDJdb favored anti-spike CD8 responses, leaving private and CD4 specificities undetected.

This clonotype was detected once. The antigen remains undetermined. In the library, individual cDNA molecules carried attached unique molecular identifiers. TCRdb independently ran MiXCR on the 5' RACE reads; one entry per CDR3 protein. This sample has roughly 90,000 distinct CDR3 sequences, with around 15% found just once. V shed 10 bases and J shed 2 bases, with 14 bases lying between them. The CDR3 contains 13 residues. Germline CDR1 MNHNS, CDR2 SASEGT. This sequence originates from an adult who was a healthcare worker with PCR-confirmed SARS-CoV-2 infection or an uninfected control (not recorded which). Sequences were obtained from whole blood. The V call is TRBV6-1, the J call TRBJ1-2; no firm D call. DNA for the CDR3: TGTGCCACGAGTCGAAGCGCGAACTATGGCTACACCTTC. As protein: CATSRSANYGYTF.